This is a list of T cell receptor beta chains from one sample in a study of blood T cells in healthy people across ages. TCRdb re-called the 5' RACE reads with MiXCR, one entry per CDR3 protein. The sample includes 1.5 million to 2 million distinct CDR3 sequences, about 49% of them seen just once. The sample taken for sequencing was blood. These receptors were collected from a woman between 40 and 50 years old in good health. Both conserved end residues are part of each CDR3. D genes are given only for firm matches. Clone size, where shown, is once, few, many, or a class for clones that have expanded.

D	V	J	length	size	CDR3	DNA
TRBD1	TRBV20-1	TRBJ2-7	15	few	CSAGSQGSRSYEQYF	TGCAGTGCTGGGTCACAGGGGTCCCGCTCCTACGAGCAGTACTTC
-	TRBV6-5	TRBJ1-6	15	-	CASSYSMGGNSPLHF	TGTGCCAGCAGTTACTCGATGGGTGGCAATTCACCCCTCCACTTT
-	TRBV9	TRBJ2-1	15	-	CASSAEGGEYNEQFF	TGTGCCAGCAGCGCGGAAGGGGGGGAATACAATGAGCAGTTCTTC
-	TRBV7-2	TRBJ2-7	14	-	CASSLAQVSYEQYF	TGTGCCAGCAGCTTAGCGCAGGTCTCCTACGAGCAGTACTTC
-	TRBV12-3/TRBV12-4	TRBJ1-2	10	-	CARKLVGYTF	TGTGCCAGAAAATTAGTCGGCTACACCTTC
TRBD1	TRBV29-1	TRBJ2-3	14	-	CSVTGKSSTDTQYF	TGCAGCGTGACAGGGAAATCGAGCACAGATACGCAGTATTTT
-	TRBV24-1	TRBJ2-3	12	-	CATSERWGTQYF	TGTGCCACCAGTGAGAGGTGGGGTACGCAGTATTTT
-	TRBV28	TRBJ2-7	14	few	CASSLPFFGHEQYF	TGTGCCAGCAGTTTGCCCTTTTTTGGCCACGAGCAGTACTTC
TRBD2	TRBV7-2	TRBJ2-1	14	few	CASSLIAGVNEQFF	TGTGCCAGCAGCTTAATAGCGGGAGTGAATGAGCAGTTCTTC
-	TRBV13	TRBJ1-4	16	-	CASSLVPTAIGEKLFF	TGTGCCAGCAGCTTAGTTCCGACAGCCATAGGTGAAAAACTGTTTTTT
-	TRBV7-9	TRBJ2-3	13	few	CASSLESFDTQYF	TGTGCCAGCAGCTTAGAAAGCTTCGATACGCAGTATTTT
-	TRBV6-2/TRBV6-3	TRBJ2-5	13	-	CASTRLVANEQYF	TGTGCCAGCACCCGACTAGTGGCCAATGAGCAGTACTTC
TRBD2	TRBV20-1	TRBJ2-7	14	-	CSAHSGGAPYEQYF	TGCAGTGCACATAGCGGGGGGGCACCCTACGAGCAGTACTTC
-	TRBV4-3	TRBJ1-2	14	few	CASSQPLQADGYTF	TGCGCCAGCAGCCAACCTCTACAGGCGGATGGCTACACCTTC
-	TRBV6-2/TRBV6-3	TRBJ1-6	18	once	CASSDSPGLGSGNSPLHF	TGTGCCAGCAGCGATTCTCCGGGACTGGGTTCTGGAAATTCACCCCTCCACTTT
TRBD2	TRBV20-1	TRBJ2-1	15	few	CSARDYGGAYNEQFF	TGCAGTGCTAGAGATTACGGGGGGGCATACAATGAGCAGTTCTTC
-	TRBV12-5	TRBJ2-3	12	-	CASGLLPDTQYF	TGTGCTAGTGGTTTGCTCCCAGATACGCAGTATTTT
-	TRBV20-1	TRBJ2-6	19	-	CSARDLRKQGTGGANVLTF	TGCAGTGCTAGAGATCTAAGGAAGCAGGGTACAGGTGGGGCCAACGTCCTGACTTTC
-	TRBV7-6	TRBJ1-6	18	-	CASSLGRGTRDYNSPLHF	TGTGCCAGCAGCTTAGGGCGTGGGACGCGGGATTATAATTCACCCCTCCACTTT
TRBD1	TRBV28	TRBJ2-7	15	-	CASSQYSGQVLEQYF	TGTGCCAGCAGCCAATACTCGGGACAGGTCCTCGAGCAGTACTTC
-	TRBV5-1	TRBJ2-2	17	few	CASHRSPALTNTGELFF	TGCGCCTCACATAGATCCCCAGCACTTACAAACACCGGGGAGCTGTTTTTT
TRBD2	TRBV4-2	TRBJ2-7	17	few	CASSQVTSAGGPNEQYF	TGTGCCAGCAGCCAAGTCACATCCGCGGGGGGGCCTAATGAGCAGTACTTC
TRBD2	TRBV7-9	TRBJ2-1	16	-	CASSNEPGLGINEQFF	TGTGCCAGCAGCAATGAACCGGGACTAGGAATCAATGAGCAGTTCTTC
-	TRBV6-5	TRBJ1-3	16	-	CASSYSLTESRNTIYF	TGTGCCAGCAGTTACAGTCTGACAGAATCCCGAAACACCATATATTTT
TRBD1	TRBV5-1	TRBJ1-5	15	few	CASSLGQGRGQPQHF	TGCGCCAGCAGCTTGGGACAGGGCAGGGGGCAGCCCCAGCATTTT
TRBD2	TRBV6-5	TRBJ2-5	14	few	CASSSLAGLGTQYF	TGTGCCAGCAGTTCACTAGCGGGGCTTGGGACCCAGTACTTC
TRBD1	TRBV24-1	TRBJ1-2	15	few	CATSDSTGVNYGYTF	TGTGCCACCAGTGACTCGACAGGGGTGAACTATGGCTACACCTTC
-	TRBV2	TRBJ2-7	13	-	CASIPNGAYEQYF	TGTGCCAGCATCCCCAACGGAGCCTACGAGCAGTACTTC
-	TRBV4-1	TRBJ1-4	17	-	CASSHPTATATNEKLFF	TGCGCCAGCAGCCACCCGACAGCAACGGCAACTAATGAAAAACTGTTTTTT
-	TRBV13	TRBJ1-2	14	-	CASSDALGEFGYTF	TGTGCCAGCAGCGACGCACTAGGGGAGTTCGGCTACACCTTC
-	TRBV28	TRBJ2-5	13	-	CASTSAAEETQYF	TGTGCCAGCACCTCGGCGGCGGAGGAGACCCAGTACTTC
-	TRBV7-6	TRBJ2-5	12	few	CASSLATGGQYF	TGTGCCAGCAGCTTAGCGACAGGCGGACAGTACTTC
TRBD1	TRBV7-9	TRBJ2-1	20	-	CASSNTPGQGAAGSYNEQFF	TGTGCCAGCAGCAACACTCCGGGACAGGGGGCCGCGGGCTCCTACAATGAGCAGTTCTTC
TRBD2	TRBV20-1	TRBJ2-3	15	few	CSAEIAGAQTDTQYF	TGCAGTGCTGAGATAGCGGGGGCCCAAACAGATACGCAGTATTTT
TRBD1	TRBV11-2	TRBJ2-7	15	-	CASSSGQGLRGPQYF	TGTGCCAGCAGCTCCGGACAGGGCCTCCGGGGACCCCAGTACTTC
-	TRBV11-2	TRBJ2-1	15	-	CASSLVPQPYNEQFF	TGTGCCAGCAGCTTAGTCCCCCAGCCTTACAATGAGCAGTTCTTC
TRBD2	TRBV29-1	TRBJ2-1	14	few	CSGDDLAGRDEQFF	TGCAGCGGGGACGATCTAGCGGGGAGGGATGAGCAGTTCTTC
-	TRBV20-1	TRBJ2-3	12	-	CSAKVNTDTQYF	TGCAGTGCTAAGGTCAACACAGATACGCAGTATTTT
-	TRBV7-2	TRBJ2-5	14	few	CASSLSVGVETQYF	TGTGCCAGCAGCTTATCTGTGGGGGTTGAGACCCAGTACTTC
TRBD1	TRBV11-2	TRBJ2-1	16	-	CASSTRHKDRIDEQFF	TGTGCCAGCAGCACCCGACACAAGGACAGGATCGATGAGCAGTTCTTC
TRBD2	TRBV6-2/TRBV6-3	TRBJ2-3	14	-	CASSYWEGKDTQYF	TGTGCCAGCAGTTACTGGGAGGGGAAAGATACGCAGTATTTT
TRBD2	TRBV7-2	TRBJ2-7	16	-	CASGLTSGGSSYEQYF	TGTGCCAGCGGCTTGACTAGCGGGGGCAGCTCCTACGAGCAGTACTTC
TRBD1	TRBV20-1	TRBJ2-7	11	few	CSATGEYEQYF	TGCAGTGCCACAGGGGAATACGAGCAGTACTTC
-	TRBV6-5	TRBJ1-5	14	-	CASSRLRSNQPQHF	TGTGCCAGCAGTCGCCTAAGGAGCAATCAGCCCCAGCATTTT
TRBD2	TRBV9	TRBJ2-1	16	few	CASSARSGVSYNEQFF	TGTGCCAGCAGCGCCCGTAGCGGGGTGTCCTACAATGAGCAGTTCTTC
TRBD2	TRBV6-5	TRBJ2-7	14	few	CASNQGDYPYEQYF	TGTGCCAGCAACCAAGGGGACTACCCCTACGAGCAGTACTTC
-	TRBV20-1	TRBJ1-1	13	few	CSAKTGGRTEAFF	TGCAGTGCTAAGACGGGGGGCCGGACTGAAGCTTTCTTT
TRBD2	TRBV20-1	TRBJ2-1	15	-	CSGVTRDYSYNEQFF	TGCAGTGGCGTGACCCGGGACTACTCCTACAATGAGCAGTTCTTC
-	TRBV6-2/TRBV6-3	TRBJ2-3	17	few	CASSYLPAGGSSDTQYF	TGTGCCAGCAGTTACCTACCTGCCGGGGGCAGCTCAGATACGCAGTATTTT
-	TRBV13	TRBJ2-1	13	-	CASTELTWGEQFF	TGTGCCAGCACTGAGTTAACCTGGGGTGAGCAGTTCTTC
TRBD2	TRBV2	TRBJ2-6	19	-	CASHRHQIAGSSGANVLTF	TGTGCCAGCCACCGTCACCAAATAGCGGGGAGCTCTGGGGCCAACGTCCTGACTTTC
-	TRBV7-2	TRBJ2-1	13	many	CASSSDSHNEQFF	TGTGCCAGCAGCTCCGACAGCCACAATGAGCAGTTCTTC
-	TRBV20-1	TRBJ2-3	14	-	CSAHAGPLTDTQYF	TGCAGTGCGCACGCGGGACCCCTCACAGATACGCAGTATTTT
-	TRBV12-3/TRBV12-4	TRBJ2-3	17	-	CASSSELTAMSTDTQYF	TGTGCCAGCAGTTCCGAATTGACCGCTATGAGCACAGATACGCAGTATTTT
-	TRBV5-1	TRBJ2-5	14	few	CASSAYSAGETQYF	TGCGCCAGCAGCGCCTACTCGGCCGGGGAGACCCAGTACTTC
TRBD1	TRBV4-3	TRBJ2-5	14	-	CASSQRQGLETQYF	TGCGCCAGCAGCCAAAGACAGGGTCTGGAGACCCAGTACTTC
-	TRBV7-3	TRBJ2-4	16	-	CASSLRGRVAGNIQYF	TGTGCCAGCAGCTTAAGAGGCAGGGTGGCCGGAAACATTCAGTACTTC
-	TRBV29-1	TRBJ2-3	12	few	CSSGVGTDTQYF	TGCAGCTCTGGGGTCGGCACAGATACGCAGTATTTT